Sequencing of this TCR beta chain was carried out in a study of Graves' ophthalmopathy and Graves' hyperthyroidism. About the study: Peripheral blood collection took place at initial diagnosis, before any treatment.

Study outcomes and limitations: Most expanded clonotypes from thyroid (those above 0.001 frequency) were also found in blood.

Germline loops: CDR1 LGHDT, CDR2 YNNKEL (reference sequence). The CDR3 has 15 amino acids. For repertoire sequencing, the TCR beta CDR3 regions were amplified from RNA transcripts. The first round was an RT-PCR with HTBI primers, and the second round was a multiplex PCR. One entry per CDR3 protein, called by TCRdb with MiXCR from the multiplex PCR reads. The data contain about 39,000 distinct CDR3 sequences, roughly 49% of them singletons. Cases classed as stable hyperthyroidism had no ophthalmopathy within 18 months of follow-up. Patients newly diagnosed with hyperthyroidism, under 2 months' duration, were aged 18 to 65, the study reports. A word on this clonotype: Antigen: not known. The conserved phenylalanine or tryptophan normally closing the CDR3 is absent here, so this likely arose from a read error.

The sequence was obtained from an adult woman with stable Graves' hyperthyroidism. The V gene is TRBV3-1, the J gene TRBJ1-1; the D gene is possibly TRBD1 (6 bases). The sample taken for sequencing was peripheral blood. CDR3 sequence reads: CASSQDGGEGTEAFL. The CDR3 coding sequence is TGTGCCAGTAGCCAAGATGGGGGCGAGGGCACTGAAGCTTTCCTT.